The 21 T cell receptor beta chains below all came from one sample that was sequenced in a study of T cell clonality in common variable immunodeficiency. Method: immunoSEQ multiplex PCR; TCRdb's copy keeps in-frame clones and lacks some. The repertoire consists of over 45,000 clones, none detected only once. The sample consisted of peripheral blood mononuclear cells. Receptors were obtained from a person aged 18 to 75 in good health.

This clone was seen ten or more times. The read terminates 3 residues before the CDR3 end, so the remaining end is supplied by the germline J gene. The chain employs TRBV5-1 and TRBJ2-5; tentatively, D is TRBD1 (6 bases). CDR1 and CDR2 from the germline V gene are SGHRS and YFSETQ. CDR3 length: 13 residues. V shed 5 bases and J shed 5 bases, with 13 bases lying between them. The CDR3 sequence is CASRSGVVETQYF. The part of the CDR3 DNA that was read is TGCGCCAGCAGGTCAGGGGTAGTGGAGACC.

This clone has ten or more counts. The read ends 3 residues shy of where the CDR3 ends; the end is completed using the germline J gene. V is TRBV20-1 and J is TRBJ2-7, with 10 bases lining up with TRBD1. The germline CDR1 and CDR2 sequences are DFQATT and SNEGSKA (reference sequence). V lost 0 bases to trimming and J lost 3 bases; unmatched junction nucleotides: 2. This CDR3 spans 14 amino acids. CDR3 bases read: TGCAGTGCTAGAGAGGACAGGGGGAGCTACGAG. The encoded protein is CSAREDRGSYE. The CDR3 as a whole reads CSAREDRGSYEQYF.

This clone appeared a few times. The read terminates 3 residues before the CDR3 end, so the remaining end is supplied by the germline J gene. The rearrangement joins TRBV11-2 to TRBJ2-7; no clear D gene. CDR1 and CDR2 (germline): SGHAT, FQNNGV. V was trimmed by 5 bases and J by 6 bases, leaving 11 bases between them. The CDR3 extends over 12 amino acids. The chain's CDR3 is CASSLSSGEQYF. CDR3 DNA, as far as it was read: TGTGCCAGCAGCCTATCGAGTGGCGAG.

This clone appeared many times. The sequence runs out 3 residues before the end of the CDR3; the remainder is reconstructed from the germline J gene. This chain joins TRBV20-1 and TRBJ1-2; 8 nucleotides match TRBD1. With V trimmed by 6 bases and J by 4 bases, 1 base remained unmatched. Germline values: CDR1 DFQATT, CDR2 SNEGSKA (reference sequence). The CDR3 length is 11 residues. The CDR3: CSADRGYGYTF. The DNA read from the CDR3 is TGCAGTGCCGACAGGGGCTATGGC.

This clone has at least ten counts. Coverage ceases 3 residues before the CDR3 finishes, and the germline J gene fills in the end. The chain uses TRBV11-2 and TRBJ1-6, with D tentatively TRBD1 (6 bases). Germline loops: CDR1 SGHAT, CDR2 FQNNGV. Trimming took 1 base from V and 7 from J, leaving 8 bases between them. The CDR3 loop spans 14 amino acids. The CDR3 DNA, read in part, is TGTGCCAGCAGCTTAGGCAGGGGAAATTCACCC. It translates to CASSLGRGNSP. The full-length CDR3 reads as CASSLGRGNSPLHF.

This clone was seen at least ten times. The read halts 3 residues ahead of the CDR3 end, with the missing end drawn from the germline J gene. The rearrangement links TRBV5-8 to TRBJ1-2; D ambiguous. The CDR3 runs 14 residues. Germline V gene lookup returns CDR1 SGHTS and CDR2 YDEGEE. Trimming shortened V by 0 bases and J by 4 bases, and 10 bases separated the two germline ends. Incomplete CDR3 DNA: TGTGCCAGCAGCTTGGGAAGCGTCCTCTATGGC. Its protein product is CASSLGSVLYG. The CDR3, in full, reads CASSLGSVLYGYTF.

This clone has ten or more counts. The CDR3 end lies 3 residues beyond the end of the read and is filled in from the germline J gene. The chain couples TRBV5-1 to TRBJ2-1, with a possible D match to TRBD2 (6 bases). The CDR3 is 15 amino acids. CDR1 is SGHRS and CDR2 is YFSETQ in the germline V gene. V lost 0 bases to trimming and J lost 7 bases, with 14 bases between them. The sequenced CDR3 bases are TGCGCCAGCAGCTTGGGAAAGGTGCGGGATAATGAG. Amino acid sequence: CASSLGKVRDNE. The entire CDR3 reads CASSLGKVRDNEQFF.

This clone occurred many times. One end of the junction does not line up with germline, which may come from a read error. The sequenced fragment ends 3 residues before the CDR3 boundary, so the rest is inferred from the germline J gene. This sequence joins TRBV7-7 and TRBJ2-1; D remains unclear. Looked up from germline, CDR1 is SSHAT and CDR2 is FNYEAQ (reference sequence). The CDR3 loop spans 13 amino acids. CDR3 sequence reads: CASSLLRYNEQFF. CDR3 DNA (partial): TGTGCTAGCAGCTTACTCCGGTACAATGAG.

This clone was recorded a few times. The read finishes 3 residues shy of the CDR3 end, and the germline J gene is used to complete it. V is TRBV10-3 and J is TRBJ2-7; maybe TRBD1 (6 bases). Germline CDR1 reads ENHRY; CDR2 reads SYGVKD. This CDR3 region has 17 residues. The V end was cut by 2 bases, the J end by 0 bases, with 17 bases between. Partial CDR3 DNA: TGTGCCATCAGTGAGCCTTCACAGGGAGTCGGCTCCTACGAG. Its protein is CAISEPSQGVGSYE. The complete CDR3 protein is CAISEPSQGVGSYEQYF.

About this clone itself: The missing CDR3 end, 3 residues past where the read stops, is filled in from the germline J gene. This chain connects TRBV2 to TRBJ2-3; perhaps TRBD2 as D (6 bases). The CDR3 has 13 amino acids. Germline CDR1 SNHLY, CDR2 FYNNEI. CDR3 protein: CASSATRLETQYF. Incomplete CDR3 DNA: TGTGCCAGCAGCGCGACTAGACTGGAGACG.

This clone was recorded many times. The read comes to an end 3 residues before the CDR3 does, leaving the germline J gene to fill in the end. The genes are TRBV9 and TRBJ1-6; D ambiguous. This CDR3 spans 13 amino acids. CDR1 SGDLS and CDR2 YYNGEE come from the germline V gene. Trimming stripped 0 bases from V and 7 bases from J, with 5 bases between. The DNA read from the CDR3 is TGTGCCAGCAGCGTAGAGGTGAATTCACCC. Translating it yields CASSVEVNSP. In full, the CDR3 is CASSVEVNSPLHF. Full variable domain (outside the CDR3, taken from reference TRBV9 and TRBJ1-6): DSGVTQTPKHLITATGQRVTLRCSPRSGDLSVYWYQQSLDQGLQFLIQYYNGEERAKGNILERFSAQQFPDLHSELNLSSLELGDSALYFCASSVEVNSPLHFGNGTRLTVT.

Concerning this clone itself: The read finishes 3 residues shy of the CDR3 end, and the germline J gene is used to complete it. V and J are TRBV7-9 and TRBJ1-2, with D perhaps matching TRBD1 (6 bases). Germline CDR1 and CDR2: SEHNR and FQNEAQ (reference sequence). The CDR3 totals 15 residues. The part of the CDR3 DNA that was read is TGTGCCAGCAGCCTGACAGGAGTAGCCAAAAACATC. This encodes CASSLTGVAKNI. The entire CDR3 reads CASSLTGVAKNIYTF. Drawing the rest from reference TRBV7-9 and TRBJ1-2, the complete variable domain is DTGVSQNPRHKITKRGQNVTFRCDPISEHNRLYWYRQTLGQGPEFLTYFQNEAQLEKSRLLSDRFSAERPKGSFSTLEIQRTEQGDSAMYLCASSLTGVAKNIYTFGSGTRLTVV.

This clone was seen ten or more times. Coverage ceases 3 residues before the CDR3 finishes, and the germline J gene fills in the end. The chain recombines TRBV19 with TRBJ1-2, with 7 positions matching TRBD1. The CDR3 extends over 14 amino acids. J gave up 4 bases and V 6 bases, and 8 bases lay outside the gene matches. CDR1 and CDR2 (germline): LNHDA, SQIVND (reference sequence). The part of the CDR3 DNA that was read is TGTGCCAGTAGCCCCGGAAGGGGGCTCTATGGC. This codes for CASSPGRGLYG. The whole CDR3 protein is CASSPGRGLYGYTF.

This clone showed up many times. Coverage ceases 3 residues before the CDR3 finishes, and the germline J gene fills in the end. The chain is built from TRBV13 and TRBJ2-7; 8 bases agree with TRBD1. The V gene's germline CDR1 is PRHDT and CDR2 FYEKMQ (reference sequence). There are 15 residues in the CDR3. The V and J ends lost 2 bases and 4 bases, in that order; junction bases with no gene match: 7. CDR3 in amino acids: CASSLRPQGAYEQYF. The sequenced part of the CDR3 DNA is TGTGCCAGCAGCTTACGGCCCCAGGGGGCTTACGAG.

This clone appeared many times. This chain's CDR3 is CASSPYTDTQYF. The sequenced CDR3 bases are TGTGCCAGCAGCCCCTACACAGATACG. This rearrangement joins TRBV9 to TRBJ2-3; D not resolved. The CDR3 goes on 3 residues after the read ends, and that part is filled in from the germline J gene. The CDR3 extends over 12 amino acids. Trimming took 4 bases from V and 2 from J, leaving 5 bases between them. Germline CDR1 is SGDLS and CDR2 is YYNGEE.

This clone was observed at least ten times. The observed sequence ends 3 residues before the CDR3 terminus, with the missing tail filled in from the germline J gene. The chain recombines TRBV7-9 with TRBJ1-6; no definite D call. The CDR3 spans 14 residues. Germline V gives CDR1 SEHNR, CDR2 FQNEAQ (reference sequence). Between the trimmed V and J ends, which lost 5 bases and 5 bases, there was a span of 10 bases. CDR3 DNA (partial): TGTGCCAGCAGCCCGGGGTCCCATAATTCACCC. Translation gives CASSPGSHNSP. The whole CDR3 is CASSPGSHNSPLHF.

This clone was detected many times. The CDR3 spells CASSHSRSNTGELFF. Partial CDR3 DNA: TGCGCCAGCAGTCATTCTCGCAGTAACACCGGGGAG. The gene calls are TRBV23-1 and TRBJ2-2; D remains unclear. The missing CDR3 end, 3 residues past where the read stops, is filled in from the germline J gene. TRBV23-1 is sorted into the ORF group, with uncertain function. V lost 3 bases and J lost 2, with 10 bases in between. The CDR3 is made up of 15 amino acids.

This clone was detected ten times or more. The germline gene is not matched at one end of the junction; a read error may be the cause. The read terminates 3 residues ahead of where the CDR3 ends, so the germline J gene completes it. The chain is built from TRBV7-7 and TRBJ2-2; 7 positions match TRBD1. This CDR3 is built from 16 residues. From germline, CDR1 is SSHAT and CDR2 FNYEAQ (reference sequence). The CDR3 bases that were read are TGTGCTAGCAGCTCAGCGGACAGGTTTAGTTTCGGGGAG. It is translated as CASSSADRFSFGE. From start to end, the CDR3 is CASSSADRFSFGELFF.

This clone was seen only a few times. Incomplete CDR3 DNA: TGCGCCAGCAGTGAGTCGCTAGGACAGGTTAACTATGGC. It encodes CASSESLGQVNYG. The entire CDR3 reads CASSESLGQVNYGYTF. V is TRBV10-2 and J is TRBJ1-2; 7 bases are a match to TRBD1. The read stops 3 residues short of the end of the CDR3; the missing end is completed from the germline J gene. Germline V gene lookup returns CDR1 WSHSY and CDR2 SAAADI. The CDR3 sequence is 16 residues long. J gave up 1 base and V 0 bases, and 5 bases lay outside the gene matches.

This clone has at least ten counts. The sequenced fragment ends 3 residues before the CDR3 boundary, so the rest is inferred from the germline J gene. The genes are TRBV12-3 or TRBV12-4 and TRBJ2-3; D might be TRBD2 (5 bases). V lost 6 bases to trimming and J lost 0 bases, with 10 bases between them. This CDR3 region has 14 residues. The chain's CDR3 is CASSHWTSTDTQYF. CDR3 bases read: TGTGCCAGCAGCCATTGGACTAGCACAGATACG.

This clone turned up a few times. The read is 3 residues too short to cover the CDR3 end, so that end is filled in from the germline J gene. The V gene is TRBV7-9, the J gene TRBJ2-1; 8 nucleotides align to TRBD2. V dropped 3 bases and J dropped 9; count of bases not matched to a gene: 7. Germline V CDR1 and CDR2: SEHNR, FQNEAQ (reference sequence). There are 14 residues in the CDR3. Here the CDR3 reads CASSFVGGGAEQFF. CDR3 bases read: TGTGCCAGCAGCTTTGTCGGGGGGGGAGCTGAG. The whole variable domain, remainder taken from reference TRBV7-9 and TRBJ2-1, is DTGVSQNPRHKITKRGQNVTFRCDPISEHNRLYWYRQTLGQGPEFLTYFQNEAQLEKSRLLSDRFSAERPKGSFSTLEIQRTEQGDSAMYLCASSFVGGGAEQFFGPGTRLTVL.